This TCR beta chain comes out of a study of T cell responses to AZD1222 COVID-19 vaccine. Study outcomes and limitations: At baseline, just five to seven AZD1222 recipients tested seropositive.

Data came from immunoSEQ multiplex PCR; TCRdb stores just in-frame clones and leaves some out. The table shows around 99,000 clones, with about 90% occurring only once. V was shortened by 1 base and J by 11 bases, with 17 bases between the two germline ends. CDR1 and CDR2 from the germline V gene are MGHRA and YSYEKL. The CDR3 extends over 14 amino acids. Notes on this clone: Antigen specificity is unknown.

This sequence was found in an adult in good health. The source was peripheral blood, collected on day 0 of AZD1222 vaccination. The chain joins TRBV4-1 to TRBJ1-2, with D perhaps matching TRBD1 (5 bases). Here the CDR3 reads CASSQALGAFPYTF. For the CDR3, the DNA is TGCGCCAGCAGCCAAGCCCTTGGGGCCTTCCCTTACACCTTC.